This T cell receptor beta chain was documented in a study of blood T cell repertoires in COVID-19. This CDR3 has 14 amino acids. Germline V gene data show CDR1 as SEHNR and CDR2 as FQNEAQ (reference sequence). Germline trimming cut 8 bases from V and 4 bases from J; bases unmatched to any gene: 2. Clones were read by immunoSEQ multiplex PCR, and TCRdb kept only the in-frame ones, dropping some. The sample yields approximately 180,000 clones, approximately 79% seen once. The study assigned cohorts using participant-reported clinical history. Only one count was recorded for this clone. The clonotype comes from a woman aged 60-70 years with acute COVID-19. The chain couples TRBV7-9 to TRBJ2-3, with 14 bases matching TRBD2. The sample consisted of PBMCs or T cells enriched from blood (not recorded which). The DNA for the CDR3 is TGTGCCAGCGGACTAGCGGGAGGTTCAGATACGCAGTATTTT. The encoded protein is CASGLAGGSDTQYF. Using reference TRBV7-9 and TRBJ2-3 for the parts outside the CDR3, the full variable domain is DTGVSQNPRHKITKRGQNVTFRCDPISEHNRLYWYRQTLGQGPEFLTYFQNEAQLEKSRLLSDRFSAERPKGSFSTLEIQRTEQGDSAMYLCASGLAGGSDTQYFGPGTRLTVL.